Listed here are 28 T cell receptor beta chains from one sample, sequenced in a study of neoadjuvant anti-PD-1 for oral cavity cancer. Time point meaning: after neoadjuvant nivolumab, at surgical resection. Data came from immunoSEQ multiplex PCR; TCRdb stores just in-frame clones and leaves some out. The sample lists some 33,000 clones, roughly 85% occurring once. Sequenced material: PBMCs, taken after nivolumab (anti-PD-1) treatment. The receptors shown here come from a person between 35 and 79 years old with oral cavity squamous cell carcinoma.

The CDR3 nucleotides are TGCGCCAGCAGCGGGGTCCCCGGGGAAAAACTGTTTTTT. It codes for CASSGVPGEKLFF. The chain uses TRBV5-1 and TRBJ1-4; D gene ambiguous. V was shortened by 4 bases and J by 8 bases, with 12 bases between the two germline ends. This CDR3 is built from 13 residues. CDR1 and CDR2 from the germline V gene are SGHRS and YFSETQ.

This clone was found a few times. This chain connects TRBV7-9 to TRBJ2-7; unclear D gene. Per the germline V gene, CDR1 is SEHNR and CDR2 is FQNEAQ (reference sequence). The CDR3 contains 12 residues. Trimming cost V 3 bases and J 7 bases, with 10 bases left between them. DNA for the CDR3: TGTGCCAGCAGCTTTGAATGGGGAGAGCAGTACTTC. Translating it yields CASSFEWGEQYF.

This clone was observed a handful of times. The chain couples TRBV5-1 to TRBJ1-2, with no clear D. Germline assignment: CDR1 SGHRS and CDR2 YFSETQ. The CDR3 contains 14 residues. Trimming left V 0 bases short and J 4 bases short, with 10 bases between. Here the CDR3 DNA reads TGCGCCAGCAGCTTGGCCCGGGTCGGCTATGGCTACACCTTC. The encoded protein is CASSLARVGYGYTF.

This clone was counted once. The V gene is TRBV19, the J gene TRBJ1-1; no definite D call. Germline V lookup: CDR1 LNHDA, CDR2 SQIVND (reference sequence). Trimming removed 6 bases at V and 0 bases at J, with 11 bases between. The CDR3 consists of 14 residues. The CDR3 sequence is CASRYRELNTEAFF. DNA of the CDR3: TGTGCCAGTAGATACAGAGAACTGAACACTGAAGCTTTCTTT.

The rearrangement uses TRBV19 and TRBJ1-1, with a weak D call TRBD1 (6 bases). The CDR3 totals 15 residues. Germline loops: CDR1 LNHDA, CDR2 SQIVND (reference sequence). V lost 0 bases to trimming and J lost 5 bases, with 13 bases between them. In DNA, the CDR3 is TGTGCCAGTAGTATAGAAGGGGGATGGGGGACTGAAGCTTTCTTT. Its protein is CASSIEGGWGTEAFF. The whole variable domain, filled in from reference TRBV19 and TRBJ1-1, reads DGGITQSPKYLFRKEGQNVTLSCEQNLNHDAMYWYRQDPGQGLRLIYYSQIVNDFQKGDIAEGYSVSREKKESFPLTVTSAQKNPTAFYLCASSIEGGWGTEAFFGQGTRLTVV.

The rearrangement joins TRBV4-3 to TRBJ2-1, with D perhaps given as TRBD1 or TRBD2 (6 bases each). CDR3 length: 14 amino acids. The germline gives CDR1 LGHNA, CDR2 YSLEER. Deletions cut 4 bases from V and 8 bases from J, with 15 bases between. The CDR3: CASSRTWGADEQFF. The CDR3 region has the DNA TGCGCCAGCAGCCGTACCTGGGGGGCCGATGAGCAGTTCTTC.

The chain recombines TRBV10-3 with TRBJ2-3; TRBD1 aligns across 8 bases. Germline assignment: CDR1 ENHRY and CDR2 SYGVKD. This CDR3 is built from 18 residues. V trimming: 4 bases; J trimming: 2 bases; junction bases outside the gene matches: 14. CDR3 nucleotides: TGTGCCATCAGTGGAGCCGAGGGCAGGGGGCATCCCACAGATACGCAGTATTTT. The encoded protein is CAISGAEGRGHPTDTQYF.

This clone was counted between two and nine times. The V call is TRBV6-5, the J call TRBJ2-7, with 12 nucleotides matching TRBD2. CDR1 is MNHEY, CDR2 SVGAGI, per germline. V lost 4 bases, J lost 1 base, and 5 bases stayed unmatched. The CDR3 spans 16 residues. The CDR3 loop is CASSFYGLAGSYEQYF. CDR3 nucleotide sequence: TGTGCCAGCAGTTTTTACGGACTAGCGGGATCCTACGAGCAGTACTTC.

This clone was picked up one time. The rearrangement joins TRBV25-1 to TRBJ1-1; D possibly corresponds to TRBD1 (5 bases). Trimming took off 4 bases at V and 10 bases at J, with 10 bases between the two ends. Germline assignment: CDR1 MGHDK and CDR2 SYGVNS. This CDR3 is 11 amino acids long. CDR3: CASSVDIRAFF. CDR3 coding DNA: TGTGCCAGCAGTGTGGACATTCGAGCTTTCTTT. Filled out from reference TRBV25-1 and TRBJ1-1, the complete variable domain reads EADIYQTPRYLVIGTGKKITLECSQTMGHDKMYWYQQDPGMELHLIHYSYGVNSTEKGDLSSESTVSRIRTEHFPLTLESARPSHTSQYLCASSVDIRAFFGQGTRLTVV.

This chain uses TRBV6-1 with TRBJ1-6; 9 positions match TRBD1. CDR3 size: 14 residues. The V and J ends lost 6 bases and 10 bases, in that order; junction bases with no gene match: 7. CDR1 is MNHNS and CDR2 is SASEGT in the germline V gene. This chain's CDR3 is CASRQTDRGSPLHF. The CDR3 nucleotides are TGTGCCAGCAGACAAACGGACAGGGGCTCACCCCTCCACTTT.

The V gene is TRBV10-2, the J gene TRBJ2-5; possibly TRBD1 for D (6 bases). The CDR3 is made up of 14 amino acids. The ends were cut back, 0 bases at V and 4 bases at J, with 9 bases in the middle. Germline V lookup: CDR1 WSHSY, CDR2 SAAADI. The CDR3: CASSESNRVETQYF. CDR3 sequence (DNA): TGCGCCAGCAGTGAGTCGAACAGGGTAGAGACCCAGTACTTC.

J is TRBJ2-2 and V is TRBV28; no reliable D call. V was pared by 2 bases and J by 4 bases, with 8 bases between. Germline-derived CDR1 and CDR2 are MDHEN and SYDVKM. CDR3 length: 14 residues. CDR3 DNA sequence: TGTGCCAGCAGTTTAGAATCAGGCACCGGGGAGCTGTTTTTT. Residues: CASSLESGTGELFF.

This clone was observed once. The chain combines TRBV7-7 with TRBJ2-5; 10 nucleotides line up with TRBD2. The CDR3 is 15 residues long. With V trimmed by 5 bases and J by 1 base, 4 bases remained unmatched. CDR1 and CDR2 from the germline V gene are SSHAT and FNYEAQ (reference sequence). The CDR3 spells CASSPRTSGQETQYF. CDR3 coding DNA: TGTGCCAGCAGCCCCCGGACTAGCGGCCAAGAGACCCAGTACTTC.

This clone was observed once. This rearrangement joins TRBV30 to TRBJ2-1; no clear D. Germline CDR1 is GTSNPN and CDR2 is SVGIG (reference sequence). The CDR3 is 12 residues long. V dropped 3 bases and J dropped 4 bases, with 7 bases sitting between them. Written as DNA, the CDR3 is TGTGCCTGGAGCCCCGGATACAATGAGCAGTTCTTC. Protein sequence: CAWSPGYNEQFF. The entire variable domain, with the rest obtained from reference TRBV30 and TRBJ2-1, is as follows: SQTIHQWPATLVQPVGSPLSLECTVEGTSNPNLYWYRQAAGRGLQLLFYSVGIGQISSEVPQNLSASRPQDRQFILSSKKLLLSDSGFYLCAWSPGYNEQFFGPGTRLTVL.

This sequence joins TRBV7-9 and TRBJ1-2; no firm D call. Germline V gene data show CDR1 as SEHNR and CDR2 as FQNEAQ (reference sequence). V lost 0 bases to trimming and J lost 6 bases, with 11 bases between them. The CDR3 extends over 14 amino acids. The DNA for the CDR3 is TGTGCCAGCAGCTTAGCCCCAGCCTCAGATGGCTACACCTTC. It specifies CASSLAPASDGYTF.

J is TRBJ2-1 and V is TRBV9; TRBD2 agrees at 13 bases. The trim removed 2 bases at V and 9 bases at J, leaving 5 bases unmatched. The CDR3 has 15 amino acids. In germline, CDR1 is SGDLS, CDR2 YYNGEE. CDR3 sequence reads: CASSVMRLAGGEQFF. The CDR3 coding sequence is TGTGCCAGCAGCGTCATGAGACTAGCGGGGGGTGAGCAGTTCTTC.

The CDR3, as DNA: TGTGCCAGCAGCTTAGACCGGCCCGGTTTGGCTGAAGCTTTCTTT. This sequence encodes CASSLDRPGLAEAFF. The V call is TRBV11-2, the J call TRBJ1-1; D not certain. Germline CDR1 and CDR2: SGHAT and FQNNGV. CDR3 size: 15 residues. V gave up 0 bases and J gave up 6 bases, with 14 bases separating them.

The chain recombines TRBV5-5 with TRBJ2-1; either TRBD1 or TRBD2 may supply D (5 bases each). CDR3 length: 15 residues. Germline lookup yields CDR1 SGHKS and CDR2 YYEKEE (reference sequence). Trimming stripped 6 bases from V and 4 bases from J, with 17 bases between. The CDR3 nucleotides are TGTGCCAGCACCAAATCGGGACGGACATACAATGAGCAGTTCTTC. Protein: CASTKSGRTYNEQFF.

This sequence joins TRBV6-5 and TRBJ1-2, with D maybe TRBD1 (6 bases). With 6 bases removed from V and 5 bases from J, the gap between germline ends came to 13 bases. CDR1 MNHEY and CDR2 SVGAGI come from the germline V gene. This CDR3 is built from 13 residues. This chain's CDR3 is CASRPGQLYGYTF. The CDR3, as DNA: TGTGCCAGCAGACCTGGACAGCTATATGGCTACACCTTC.

The chain combines TRBV7-2 with TRBJ1-1; D remains unclear. CDR1 is SGHTA and CDR2 is FQGNSA in the germline V gene. The CDR3 runs to 12 residues. Trimming cost V 6 bases and J 1 base, with 6 bases left between them. The CDR3 spells CASSLENTEAFF. The CDR3, as DNA: TGTGCCAGCAGTCTGGAGAACACTGAAGCTTTCTTT.

The chain is built from TRBV19 and TRBJ1-2; 9 nucleotides line up with TRBD1. The CDR3 runs to 16 residues. V lost 4 bases and J lost 7; bases outside the gene matches: 13. From germline, CDR1 is LNHDA and CDR2 SQIVND (reference sequence). The CDR3 protein is CASSTPPGQGNGGYTF. Here the CDR3 DNA reads TGTGCCAGTAGTACCCCTCCGGGACAGGGAAACGGTGGCTACACCTTC.

This chain joins TRBV10-3 and TRBJ1-2; 7 bases are shared with TRBD1. The V gene's germline CDR1 is ENHRY and CDR2 SYGVKD. The junction had 8 bases not matched to a gene; V was cut back by 4 bases and J by 6 bases. The CDR3 consists of 14 residues. DNA for the CDR3: TGTGCCATCAGTGGAACAGGGGATACTAATGGCTACACCTTC. It encodes CAISGTGDTNGYTF.

Relative to its sample, this clone is medium-sized. This chain joins TRBV7-9 and TRBJ1-4, with D hard to call. V lost 4 bases and J 7 bases, leaving 7 bases between the germline ends. The germline CDR1 and CDR2 sequences are SEHNR and FQNEAQ (reference sequence). The CDR3 is 12 residues long. The DNA for the CDR3 is TGTGCCAGCAGCTACCTAATTGAAAAACTGTTTTTT. Its translation is CASSYLIEKLFF.

This chain joins TRBV5-5 and TRBJ1-6; the match to TRBD1 covers 8 bases. There are 19 residues in the CDR3. The V gene's germline CDR1 is SGHKS and CDR2 YYEKEE (reference sequence). V lost 2 bases to trimming and J lost 7 bases; unmatched junction nucleotides: 17. The CDR3 DNA reads as TGTGCCAGCAGCTTAACCCCGAGCCTGCAGGGGGCGCGAAATTCACCCCTCCACTTT. Translating it yields CASSLTPSLQGARNSPLHF.

The chain joins TRBV5-8 to TRBJ2-3; the match to TRBD2 covers 14 bases. The CDR3 has 18 residues. J gave up 0 bases and V 4 bases, and 7 bases lay outside the gene matches. The V gene's germline CDR1 is SGHTS and CDR2 YDEGEE. The CDR3 loop reads CASSTRTSGGTSTDTQYF. In DNA form, the CDR3 reads TGTGCCAGCAGCACCCGGACTAGCGGGGGGACTAGCACAGATACGCAGTATTTT.

The rearrangement joins TRBV11-3 to TRBJ2-3; D may be TRBD2 (7 bases). The germline gives CDR1 SGHNT, CDR2 YENEEA. Trimming removed 4 bases at V and 3 bases at J, with 17 bases between. There are 16 residues in the CDR3. The DNA of the CDR3 is TGTGCCAGCAGCTCGACGAGGGGGGGGTTTACAGATACGCAGTATTTT. Its protein product is CASSSTRGGFTDTQYF.

Only a few counts were recorded for this clone. J is TRBJ1-6 and V is TRBV6-5; TRBD1 agrees at 8 bases. This CDR3 is built from 13 residues. Per germline, CDR1 MNHEY and CDR2 SVGAGI. The V segment lost 10 bases and the J segment 14 bases; nucleotides outside the gene matches: 13. The CDR3 protein is CATRTGTLQALHF. Here the CDR3 DNA reads TGTGCCACCCGGACAGGGACCCTTCAAGCCCTCCACTTT.

The chain has TRBV10-3 and TRBJ1-2; no reliable D call. CDR1 is ENHRY, CDR2 SYGVKD, per germline. This CDR3 is 10 amino acids long. V lost 3 bases to trimming and J lost 6 bases, with 2 bases between them. CDR3 bases: TGTGCCATCAGTGACCATGGCTACACCTTC. This codes for CAISDHGYTF.